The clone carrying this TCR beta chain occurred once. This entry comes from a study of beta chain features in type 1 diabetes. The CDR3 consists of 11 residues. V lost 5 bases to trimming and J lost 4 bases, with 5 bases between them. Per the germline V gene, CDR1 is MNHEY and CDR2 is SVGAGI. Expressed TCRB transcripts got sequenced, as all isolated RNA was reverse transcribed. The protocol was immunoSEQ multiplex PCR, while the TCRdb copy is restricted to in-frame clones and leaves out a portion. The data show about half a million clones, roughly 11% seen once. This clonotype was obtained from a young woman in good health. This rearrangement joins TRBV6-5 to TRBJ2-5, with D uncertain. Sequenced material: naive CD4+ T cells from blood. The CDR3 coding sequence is TGTGCCAGCAGTACAACAGAGACCCAGTACTTC. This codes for CASSTTETQYF.